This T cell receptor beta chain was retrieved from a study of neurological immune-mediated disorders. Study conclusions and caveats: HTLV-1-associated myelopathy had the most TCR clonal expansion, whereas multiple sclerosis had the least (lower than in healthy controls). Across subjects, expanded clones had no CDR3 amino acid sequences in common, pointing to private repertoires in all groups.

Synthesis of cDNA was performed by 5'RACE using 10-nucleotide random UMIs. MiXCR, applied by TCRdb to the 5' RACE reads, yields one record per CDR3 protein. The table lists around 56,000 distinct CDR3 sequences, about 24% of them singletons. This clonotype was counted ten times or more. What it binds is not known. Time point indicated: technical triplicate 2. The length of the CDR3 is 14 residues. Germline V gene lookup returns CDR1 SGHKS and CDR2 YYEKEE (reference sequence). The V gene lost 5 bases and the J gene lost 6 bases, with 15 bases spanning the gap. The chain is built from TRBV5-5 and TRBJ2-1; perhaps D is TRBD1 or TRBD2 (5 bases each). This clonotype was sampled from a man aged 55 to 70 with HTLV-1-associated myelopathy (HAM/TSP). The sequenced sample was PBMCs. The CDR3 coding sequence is TGTGCCAGCAGTCCCCTCGAGGGGACCAATGAGCAGTTCTTC. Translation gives CASSPLEGTNEQFF.